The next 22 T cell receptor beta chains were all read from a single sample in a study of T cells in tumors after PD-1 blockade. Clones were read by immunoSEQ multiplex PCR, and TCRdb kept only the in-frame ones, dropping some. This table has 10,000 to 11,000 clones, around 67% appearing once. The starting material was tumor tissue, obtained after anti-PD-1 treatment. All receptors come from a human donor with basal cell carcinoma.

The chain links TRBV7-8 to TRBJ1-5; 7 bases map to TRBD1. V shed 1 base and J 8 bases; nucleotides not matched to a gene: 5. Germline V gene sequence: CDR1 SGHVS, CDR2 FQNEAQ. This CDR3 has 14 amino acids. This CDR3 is CASSLGGRGEPQHF. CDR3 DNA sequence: TGTGCCAGCAGCTTAGGGGGCAGGGGGGAGCCCCAGCATTTT.

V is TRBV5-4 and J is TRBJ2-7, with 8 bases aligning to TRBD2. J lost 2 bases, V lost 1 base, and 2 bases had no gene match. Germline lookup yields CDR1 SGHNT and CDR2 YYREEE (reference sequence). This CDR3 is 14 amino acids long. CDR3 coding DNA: TGTGCCAGCAGCTTGAGTAGCGGGGCCTACGAGCAGTACTTC. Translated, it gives CASSLSSGAYEQYF.

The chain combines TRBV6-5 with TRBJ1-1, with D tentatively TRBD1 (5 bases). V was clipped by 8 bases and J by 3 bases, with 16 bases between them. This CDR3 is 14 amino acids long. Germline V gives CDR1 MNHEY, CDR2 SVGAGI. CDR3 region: CASASGGRDTEAFF. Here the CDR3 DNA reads TGTGCCAGCGCTAGTGGGGGGAGGGACACTGAAGCTTTCTTT.

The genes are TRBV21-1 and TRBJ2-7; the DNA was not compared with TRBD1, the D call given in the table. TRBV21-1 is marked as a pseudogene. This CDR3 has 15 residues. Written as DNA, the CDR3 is TGTGCCAGCAGCAGAGGGGACGTGAAGGGGGAAGAGCAGTACTTC. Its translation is CASSRGDVKGEEQYF.

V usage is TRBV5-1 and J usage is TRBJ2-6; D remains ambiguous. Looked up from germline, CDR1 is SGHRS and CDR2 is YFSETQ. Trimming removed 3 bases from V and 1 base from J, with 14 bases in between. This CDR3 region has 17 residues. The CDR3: CASSSSIGASGANVLTF. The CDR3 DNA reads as TGCGCCAGCAGCTCTTCCATAGGAGCTTCTGGGGCCAACGTCCTGACTTTC. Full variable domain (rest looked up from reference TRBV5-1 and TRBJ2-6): KAGVTQTPRYLIKTRGQQVTLSCSPISGHRSVSWYQQTPGQGLQFLFEYFSETQRNKGNFPGRFSGRQFSNSRSEMNVSTLELGDSALYLCASSSSIGASGANVLTFGAGSRLTVL.

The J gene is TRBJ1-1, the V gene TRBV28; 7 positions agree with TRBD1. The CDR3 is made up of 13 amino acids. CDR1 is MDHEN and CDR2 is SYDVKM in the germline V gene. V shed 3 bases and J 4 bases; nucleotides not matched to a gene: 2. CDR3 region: CASSFQGGTEAFF. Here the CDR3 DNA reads TGTGCCAGCAGTTTCCAGGGGGGCACTGAAGCTTTCTTT.

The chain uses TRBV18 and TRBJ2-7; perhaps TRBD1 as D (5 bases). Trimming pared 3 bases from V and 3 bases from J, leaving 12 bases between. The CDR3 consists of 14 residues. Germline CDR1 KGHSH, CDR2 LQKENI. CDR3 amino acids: CASSPLLDSYEQYF. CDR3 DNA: TGTGCCAGCTCACCGCTACTCGACAGCTACGAGCAGTACTTC.

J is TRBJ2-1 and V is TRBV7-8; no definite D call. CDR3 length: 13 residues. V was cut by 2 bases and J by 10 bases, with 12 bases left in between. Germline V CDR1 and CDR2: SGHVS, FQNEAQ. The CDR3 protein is CASSLPPPTEQFF. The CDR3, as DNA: TGTGCCAGCAGCTTACCCCCACCTACGGAGCAGTTCTTC. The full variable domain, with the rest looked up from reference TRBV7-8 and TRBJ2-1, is GAGVSQSPRYKVAKRGQDVALRCDPISGHVSLFWYQQALGQGPEFLTYFQNEAQLDKSGLPSDRFFAERPEGSVSTLKIQRTQQEDSAVYLCASSLPPPTEQFFGPGTRLTVL.

The DNA for the CDR3 is TGTGCCAGCAGTGTGAGTCGGGACAGGAGCACAGATACGCAGTATTTT. This encodes CASSVSRDRSTDTQYF. This chain links TRBV2 with TRBJ2-3, with 8 positions matching TRBD1. V shed 4 bases and J 0 bases; nucleotides not matched to a gene: 6. This CDR3 has 16 amino acids. Germline CDR1 SNHLY, CDR2 FYNNEI.

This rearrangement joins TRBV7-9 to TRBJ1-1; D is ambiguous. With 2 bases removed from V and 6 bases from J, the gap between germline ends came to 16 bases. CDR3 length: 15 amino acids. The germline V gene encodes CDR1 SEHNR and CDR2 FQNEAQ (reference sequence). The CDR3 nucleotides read TGTGCCAGCAGCTTAACTGCAGGCTCTTTGGCTGAAGCTTTCTTT. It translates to CASSLTAGSLAEAFF.

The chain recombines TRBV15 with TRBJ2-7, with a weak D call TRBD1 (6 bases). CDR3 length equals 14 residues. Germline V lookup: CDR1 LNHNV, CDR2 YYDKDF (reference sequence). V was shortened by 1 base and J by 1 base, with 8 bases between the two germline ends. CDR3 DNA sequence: TGTGCCACCAGCAGAGGAGGGGGATCCTACGAGCAGTACTTC. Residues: CATSRGGGSYEQYF.

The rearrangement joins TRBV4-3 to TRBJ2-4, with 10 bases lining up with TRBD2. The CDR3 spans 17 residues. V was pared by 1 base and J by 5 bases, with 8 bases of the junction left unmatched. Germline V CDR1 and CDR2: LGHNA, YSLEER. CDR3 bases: TGCGCCAGCAGCCAAGCAATAAGCGGGGGGGTGCAAAACATTCAGTACTTC. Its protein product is CASSQAISGGVQNIQYF.

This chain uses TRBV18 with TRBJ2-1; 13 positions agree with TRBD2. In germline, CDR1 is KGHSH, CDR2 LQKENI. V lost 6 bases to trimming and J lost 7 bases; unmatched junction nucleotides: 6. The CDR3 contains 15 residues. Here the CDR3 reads CASSRTSGSQNEQFF. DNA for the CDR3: TGTGCCAGCTCTAGGACTAGCGGGAGTCAGAATGAGCAGTTCTTC.

Written as DNA, the CDR3 is TGTGCCAGCAGTTATCCGGGACTAGCGGGGAGGAGGGGCTACAATGAGCAGTTCTTC. The encoded protein is CASSYPGLAGRRGYNEQFF. The chain uses TRBV6-2 or TRBV6-3 and TRBJ2-1; the match to TRBD2 covers 13 bases. The CDR3 extends over 19 amino acids. Germline V gene lookup returns CDR1 MNHEY and CDR2 SVGEGT. V dropped 3 bases and J dropped 3; count of bases not matched to a gene: 11.

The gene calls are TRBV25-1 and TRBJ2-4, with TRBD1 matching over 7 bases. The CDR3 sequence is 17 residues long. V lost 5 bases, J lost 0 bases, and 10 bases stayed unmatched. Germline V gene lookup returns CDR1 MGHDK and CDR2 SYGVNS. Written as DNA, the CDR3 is TGTGCCAGCAGTCCACGGACAGGCCGAGTAGCCAAAAACATTCAGTACTTC. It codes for CASSPRTGRVAKNIQYF.

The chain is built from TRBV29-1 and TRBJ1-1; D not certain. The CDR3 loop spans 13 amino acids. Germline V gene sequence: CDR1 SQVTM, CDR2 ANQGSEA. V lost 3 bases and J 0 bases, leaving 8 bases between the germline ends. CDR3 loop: CSVENTMNTEAFF. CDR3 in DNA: TGCAGCGTTGAGAATACCATGAACACTGAAGCTTTCTTT.

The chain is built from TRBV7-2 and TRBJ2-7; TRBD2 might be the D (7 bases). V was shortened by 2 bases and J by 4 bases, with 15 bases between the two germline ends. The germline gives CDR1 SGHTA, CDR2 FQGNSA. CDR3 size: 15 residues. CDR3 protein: CASSLSMGGPYEQYF. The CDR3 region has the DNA TGTGCCAGCAGCTTAAGTATGGGGGGGCCGTACGAGCAGTACTTC.

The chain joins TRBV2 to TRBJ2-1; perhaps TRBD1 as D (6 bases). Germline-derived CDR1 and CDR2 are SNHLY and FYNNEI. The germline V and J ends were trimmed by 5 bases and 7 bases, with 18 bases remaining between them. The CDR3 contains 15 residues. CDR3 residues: CASSPDSLHQNEQFF. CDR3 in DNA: TGTGCCAGCAGTCCGGACAGCCTCCATCAAAATGAGCAGTTCTTC.

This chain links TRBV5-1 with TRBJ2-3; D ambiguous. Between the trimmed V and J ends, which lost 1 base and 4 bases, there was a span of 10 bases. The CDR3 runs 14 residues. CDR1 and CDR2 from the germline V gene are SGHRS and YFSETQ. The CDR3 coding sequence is TGCGCCAGCAGCTTGATGTTGTCCCCAGATACGCAGTATTTT. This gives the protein CASSLMLSPDTQYF.

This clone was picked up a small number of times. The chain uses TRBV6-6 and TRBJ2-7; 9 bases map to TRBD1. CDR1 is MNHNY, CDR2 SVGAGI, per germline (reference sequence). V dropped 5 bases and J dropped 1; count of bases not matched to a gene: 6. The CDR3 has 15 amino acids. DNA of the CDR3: TGTGCCAGCAGTCCGTCCGGGACAGGGTCCTACGAGCAGTACTTC. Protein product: CASSPSGTGSYEQYF.

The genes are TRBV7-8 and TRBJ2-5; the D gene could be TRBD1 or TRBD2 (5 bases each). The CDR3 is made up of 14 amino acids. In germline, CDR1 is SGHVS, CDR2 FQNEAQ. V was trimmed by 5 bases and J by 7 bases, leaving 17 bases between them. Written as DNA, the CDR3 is TGTGCCAGCAGCCTGACGGGGCTAAGTGGGACCCAGTACTTC. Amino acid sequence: CASSLTGLSGTQYF.

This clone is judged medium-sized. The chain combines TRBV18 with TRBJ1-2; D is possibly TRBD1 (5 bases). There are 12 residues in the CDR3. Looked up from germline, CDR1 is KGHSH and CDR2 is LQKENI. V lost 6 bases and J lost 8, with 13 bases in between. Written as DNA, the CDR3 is TGTGCCAGCTCGCGACCCGACAGCGGCTACACCTTC. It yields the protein CASSRPDSGYTF.